This entry features one T cell receptor beta chain sequence. The data are from a study of blood T cell repertoires in COVID-19. Study at large: Samples taken during acute and convalescent COVID-19 were collected in the United States, Italy and Spain. The cDNA or gDNA used as material had been derived from T cells, B-cell-depleted T cells, or PBMCs.

Germline assignment: CDR1 SNHLY and CDR2 FYNNEI. This CDR3 is 14 amino acids long. V was cut by 2 bases and J by 2 bases, with 8 bases left in between. Per the original methods: From reference gene primer amplification, estimates of nucleated cell counts were derived. Measured with immunoSEQ multiplex PCR; TCRdb has only the in-frame clones, and not every one. V, J and clone size are taken as reported in that table, and D and trimming were inferred from the DNA itself. The sample gives fewer than 100,000 clones, about nine tenths of which show up once; approximately 46% is in the top ten. Specimen: peripheral blood. The TCR was taken from a human donor in a cohort sampled during active COVID-19. This chain joins TRBV2 and TRBJ2-3; the D is unclear. CDR3 in amino acids: CASSELLLTDTQYF. The CDR3 DNA reads as TGTGCCAGCAGTGAATTACTACTCACAGATACGCAGTATTTT. Full variable domain (missing parts from reference TRBV2 and TRBJ2-3): EPEVTQTPSHQVTQMGQEVILRCVPISNHLYFYWYRQILGQKVEFLVSFYNNEISEKSEIFDDQFSVERPDGSNFTLKIRSTKLEDSAMYFCASSELLLTDTQYFGPGTRLTVL.